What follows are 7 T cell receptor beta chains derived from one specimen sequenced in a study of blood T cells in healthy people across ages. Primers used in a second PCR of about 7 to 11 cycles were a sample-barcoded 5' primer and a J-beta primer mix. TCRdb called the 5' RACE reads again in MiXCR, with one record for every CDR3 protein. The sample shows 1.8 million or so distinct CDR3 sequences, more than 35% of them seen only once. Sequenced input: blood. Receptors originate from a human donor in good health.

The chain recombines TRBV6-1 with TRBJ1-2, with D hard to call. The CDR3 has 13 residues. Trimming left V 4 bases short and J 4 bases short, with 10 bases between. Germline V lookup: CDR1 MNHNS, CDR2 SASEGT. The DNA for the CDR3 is TGTGCCAGCAGTGGGGCGTCCCGCTATGGCTACACCTTC. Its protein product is CASSGASRYGYTF.

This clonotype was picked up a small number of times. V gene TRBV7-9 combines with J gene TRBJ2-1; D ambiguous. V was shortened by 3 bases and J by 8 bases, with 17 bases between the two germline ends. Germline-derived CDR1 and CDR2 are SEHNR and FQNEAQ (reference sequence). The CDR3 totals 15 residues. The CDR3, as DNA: TGTGCCAGCAGCTTGATAACCCCCGGAGAGTATGAGCAGTTCTTC. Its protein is CASSLITPGEYEQFF.

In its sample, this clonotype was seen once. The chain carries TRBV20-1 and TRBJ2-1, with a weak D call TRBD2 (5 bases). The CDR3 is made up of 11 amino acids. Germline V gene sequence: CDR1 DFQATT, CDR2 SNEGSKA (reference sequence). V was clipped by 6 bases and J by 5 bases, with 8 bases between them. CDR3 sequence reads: CSAPGNNEQFF. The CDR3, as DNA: TGCAGTGCCCCGGGAAACAATGAGCAGTTCTTC.

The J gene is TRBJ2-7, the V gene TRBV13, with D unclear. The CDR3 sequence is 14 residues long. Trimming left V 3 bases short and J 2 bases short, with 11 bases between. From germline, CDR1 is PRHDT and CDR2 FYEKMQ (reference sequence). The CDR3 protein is CASSFNSPTYEQYF. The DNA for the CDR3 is TGTGCCAGCAGCTTCAATTCCCCCACCTACGAGCAGTACTTC.

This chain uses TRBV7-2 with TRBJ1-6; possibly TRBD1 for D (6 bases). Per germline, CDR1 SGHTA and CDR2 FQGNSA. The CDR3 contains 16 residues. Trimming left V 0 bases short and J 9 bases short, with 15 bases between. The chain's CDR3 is CASSLATSQGRSPLHF. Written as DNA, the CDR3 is TGTGCCAGCAGCTTAGCCACGAGTCAGGGGCGTTCACCCCTCCACTTT.

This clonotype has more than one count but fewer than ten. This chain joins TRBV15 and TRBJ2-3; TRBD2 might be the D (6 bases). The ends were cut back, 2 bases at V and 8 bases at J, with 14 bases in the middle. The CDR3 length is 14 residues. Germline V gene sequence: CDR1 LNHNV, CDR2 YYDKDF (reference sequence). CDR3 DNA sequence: TGTGCCACCAGCAGACCCCTGGGGGGAAGTACGCAGTATTTT. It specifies CATSRPLGGSTQYF.

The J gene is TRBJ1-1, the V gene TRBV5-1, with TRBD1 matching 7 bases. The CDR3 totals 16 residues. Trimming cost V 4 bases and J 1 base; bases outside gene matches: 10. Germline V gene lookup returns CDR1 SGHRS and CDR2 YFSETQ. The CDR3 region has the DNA TGCGCCAGCAGCATAACCGCCGGGACAGAGAACACTGAAGCTTTCTTT. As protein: CASSITAGTENTEAFF.